This TCR beta chain was profiled in a study of T cells in Graves' hyperthyroidism and ophthalmopathy. V lost 2 bases, J lost 5 bases, and 3 bases stayed unmatched. The germline V gene encodes CDR1 SGDLS and CDR2 YYNGEE. There are 15 residues in the CDR3. Researchers took RNA transcripts and amplified the TCR beta CDR3 regions from them. The HTBI primer set was used in a first-round RT-PCR of the TCR CDR3. TCRdb called the multiplex PCR reads again in MiXCR, with one record for every CDR3 protein. The sample records 400,000 to 550,000 distinct CDR3 sequences, about 24% being singletons. In its sample, this clonotype was seen a few times. Each diagnosis was grounded in clinical symptoms, serum thyroxine and TRAb, thyroid ultrasound, and orbital computed tomography.

The chain is built from TRBV9 and TRBJ2-2, with TRBD2 matching over 10 bases. The source material was blood. The source is a woman under 40 with Graves' ophthalmopathy. The CDR3 reads CASSVSGRATGELFF. CDR3 DNA: TGTGCCAGCAGCGTCAGCGGGAGGGCAACCGGGGAGCTGTTTTTT.